The clone carrying this T cell receptor (beta chain) was seen more than once but under ten times. Its antigen is as yet unknown. The sample originates from a study of naive and memory T cell subsets. The beta constant-region primer was an equimolar mix of two oligonucleotides covering TRBC1 and TRBC2. The cDNA 3' end received a ligated single-stranded oligonucleotide carrying the SP2 primer and a 12-nucleotide UMI. TCRdb re-called the UMI-ligation and nested PCR reads through MiXCR, storing one row per CDR3 protein. Here the sample spans 130,000 to 150,000 distinct CDR3 sequences, 15% to 20% being singletons. The V end was cut by 3 bases, the J end by 10 bases, with 13 bases between. Per germline, CDR1 SGHTA and CDR2 FQGTGA. The CDR3 has 13 amino acids. General study points: In naive cells, over 95% of TCR sequences were seen only once. Possibly reflecting memory cells re-expressing CD45RA, a few larger clonotypes occurred in naive repertoires, especially CD8.

J is TRBJ2-1 and V is TRBV7-3; the D gene could be TRBD1 or TRBD2 (5 bases each). The specimen sequenced was naive CD4+ T cells from blood. The clonotype comes from a human donor in good health. The CDR3 nucleotides are TGTGCCAGCAGCTTGGGACGCCGCGCGGAGCAGTTCTTC. This encodes CASSLGRRAEQFF.